The sequence of this T cell receptor beta chain was determined in a study of blood T cell repertoires in COVID-19. Measured with immunoSEQ multiplex PCR; TCRdb has only the in-frame clones, and not every one. Of 150,000 to 200,000 clones listed, 80% to 95% were seen once; the top ten hold about 5%. This CDR3 is built from 15 residues. Germline CDR1 SNHLY, CDR2 FYNNEI. The junction had 4 bases not matched to a gene; V was cut back by 8 bases and J by 0 bases. The rearrangement joins TRBV2 to TRBJ2-2, with TRBD2 matching over 9 bases. The source material was peripheral blood. The TCR originated in a woman aged 50 to 65 with acute or convalescent COVID-19. CDR3 in amino acids: CASRGGAANTGELFF. The CDR3 nucleotides are TGTGCCAGCCGCGGGGGGGCGGCGAACACCGGGGAGCTGTTTTTT. Together with reference TRBV2 and TRBJ2-2, the CDR3 gives the full variable domain: EPEVTQTPSHQVTQMGQEVILRCVPISNHLYFYWYRQILGQKVEFLVSFYNNEISEKSEIFDDQFSVERPDGSNFTLKIRSTKLEDSAMYFCASRGGAANTGELFFGEGSRLTVL.